A selection of T cell receptor beta chains follows, all from one sample in a study of cytomegalovirus exposure and HLA in healthy donors. Using immunoSEQ multiplex PCR, the repertoire was profiled, and TCRdb retains in-frame clones only, with some absent. The sample has about 160,000 clones; roughly 89% are singletons. Material for sequencing was PBMCs. All receptors derive from a young woman in good health and CMV-seronegative. Each CDR3 is given with its conserved first and last residue. D genes are given only for firm matches. The size entry is marked missing in some rows and otherwise reads once, few, many or a size class.

size	V	D	J	DNA	CDR3
.	TRBV27	.	TRBJ2-2	TGTGCCAGCAGTTTTATGTTTAACGGGGAGCTGTTTTTT	CASSFMFNGELFF
.	TRBV9	.	TRBJ2-5	TGTGCCAGCAGCGTACTCCAGGTGGGGGGTCAAGAGACCCAGTACTTC	CASSVLQVGGQETQYF
.	TRBV9	TRBD1	TRBJ1-2	TGTGCCACCGGGACAGGTCCTACCTTC	CATGTGPTF
.	TRBV11-3	.	TRBJ2-5	TGTGCCAGCAGTACCTCAGGAGAGACCCAGTACTTC	CASSTSGETQYF
.	TRBV20-1	.	TRBJ2-7	TGCAGTGGGGGTAGCGCCTACGAGCAGTACTTC	CSGGSAYEQYF
.	TRBV11-3	TRBD1	TRBJ2-1	TGTGCCAGCAGCCTCAGAACCAAAGGGACAGGGGATGAGCAGTTCTTC	CASSLRTKGTGDEQFF
.	TRBV6-1	TRBD1	TRBJ2-3	TGTGCCAGCAGTGGATATCCGGGACAGGGCACAGATACGCAGTATTTT	CASSGYPGQGTDTQYF
.	TRBV6-5	.	TRBJ1-2	TGTGCCAGCAGAAACGGTCGGTTTAACTATGGCTACACCTTC	CASRNGRFNYGYTF
.	TRBV7-2	.	TRBJ2-1	TGTGCCAGCAGCGCTGGAGTCTCCTCCTACAATGAGCAGTTCTTC	CASSAGVSSYNEQFF
once	TRBV30	.	TRBJ2-5	TGTGCCTGGGCGGGGATTGGGGAGACCCAGTACTTC	CAWAGIGETQYF